This is a list of T cell receptor beta chains from one sample in a study of T cell responses to AZD1222 COVID-19 vaccine. The protocol was immunoSEQ multiplex PCR, while the TCRdb copy is restricted to in-frame clones and leaves out a portion. Altogether 80,000 or so clones are present, nearly 85% being singletons, with the ten largest covering 2.5% to 3.5%. Sequenced here: peripheral blood, sampled on day 0 of AZD1222 vaccination. These receptors were collected from an adult in good health. The CDR3 runs from the conserved cysteine through the conserved F or W. The D gene is left open where the match is weak. Some rows have no size entry. The others give once, few or many, or a class for an expanded clone.

size: -
V: TRBV5-5
J: TRBJ2-1
D: TRBD2
DNA: TGTGCCAGCAGCTTGCGGGGGGTAGCGGGCAATGAGCAGTTCTTC
CDR3: CASSLRGVAGNEQFF

size: -
V: TRBV6-2/TRBV6-3
J: TRBJ1-2
D: -
DNA: TGTGCCAGCAGTTACTCGAGTGGGACGGTCTCTAACTATGGCTACACCTTC
CDR3: CASSYSSGTVSNYGYTF

size: -
V: TRBV19
J: TRBJ1-2
D: -
DNA: TGTGCCAGCCAAACAGGGCCAGCTAACTATGGCTACACCTTC
CDR3: CASQTGPANYGYTF

size: -
V: TRBV7-2
J: TRBJ1-1
D: -
DNA: TGTGCCAGCAGCTTTGAAGGGGCGGGCACTGAAGCTTTCTTT
CDR3: CASSFEGAGTEAFF

size: -
V: TRBV12-2
J: TRBJ1-5
D: -
DNA: TGTGCAAGTCGCCTAAGTGGCAAGGGGAACAATCAGCCCCAGCATTTT
CDR3: CASRLSGKGNNQPQHF

size: -
V: TRBV5-6
J: TRBJ1-1
D: TRBD1
DNA: TGTGCCAGCAGCTTGACAGGGGGATCGAACACTGAAGCTTTCTTT
CDR3: CASSLTGGSNTEAFF

size: -
V: TRBV4-1
J: TRBJ1-2
D: -
DNA: TGCGCCAGCAGCCATCGACAGTCCTTGAACTATGGCTACACCTTC
CDR3: CASSHRQSLNYGYTF

size: -
V: TRBV19
J: TRBJ2-3
D: -
DNA: TGTGCCAGTAGTATCCTGGGGTTGGCAGGTACAGATACGCAGTATTTT
CDR3: CASSILGLAGTDTQYF

size: -
V: TRBV4-2
J: TRBJ1-4
D: -
DNA: TGTGCCAGCAGCCCACCCTCACAGGGACTTGAAAAACTGTTTTTT
CDR3: CASSPPSQGLEKLFF

size: few
V: TRBV6-5
J: TRBJ1-2
D: TRBD1
DNA: TGTGCCAGCAAGGGGGCGGCGCGGGAATTTGGCTACACCTTC
CDR3: CASKGAAREFGYTF

size: -
V: TRBV6-5
J: TRBJ1-2
D: TRBD1
DNA: TGTGCCAGCAGTTATACGGGCAGGGACAGCTATGGCTACACCTTC
CDR3: CASSYTGRDSYGYTF

size: -
V: TRBV28
J: TRBJ1-3
D: -
DNA: TGTGCCAGCAGTTTACCCAGGGTCTCTGGAAACACCATATATTTT
CDR3: CASSLPRVSGNTIYF

size: -
V: TRBV27
J: TRBJ1-2
D: -
DNA: TGTGCCAGCAGGACTGGACAGTCCCCCACTGACCCCTATGGCTACACCTTC
CDR3: CASRTGQSPTDPYGYTF

size: -
V: TRBV6-5
J: TRBJ1-1
D: -
DNA: TGTGCCAGCAGTTACTTCGGGACACCGAACACTGAAGCTTTCTTT
CDR3: CASSYFGTPNTEAFF

size: -
V: TRBV6-2/TRBV6-3
J: TRBJ1-1
D: -
DNA: TGTGCCAGCAGTCCGCAAAGAGGGTCGAACACTGAAGCTTTCTTT
CDR3: CASSPQRGSNTEAFF

size: -
V: TRBV4-3
J: TRBJ1-3
D: TRBD1
DNA: TGCGCCAGCAGCCAAGACTTGACAGGGGGCAACACCATATATTTT
CDR3: CASSQDLTGGNTIYF

size: -
V: TRBV5-6
J: TRBJ1-6
D: -
DNA: TGTGCCAGCAGCCCCGGGACACCAAATCGCTCCTATAATTCACCCCTCCACTTT
CDR3: CASSPGTPNRSYNSPLHF

size: -
V: TRBV7-6
J: TRBJ1-2
D: -
DNA: TGTGCCAGCAGCCCCGACGACGGGTCTGGCTATGGCTACACCTTC
CDR3: CASSPDDGSGYGYTF

size: -
V: TRBV5-1
J: TRBJ2-7
D: TRBD1
DNA: TGCGCCAGCAGTGAGACAGGGGGGACCTACGAGCAGTACTTC
CDR3: CASSETGGTYEQYF

size: -
V: TRBV24-1
J: TRBJ2-3
D: -
DNA: TGTGCCACCAGTGATACAGACGTCGATACGCAGTATTTT
CDR3: CATSDTDVDTQYF

size: -
V: TRBV15
J: TRBJ1-1
D: -
DNA: TGTGCCACCAGCCCGTATCGGGACCGAAGTTCAGCTTTCTTT
CDR3: CATSPYRDRSSAFF

size: -
V: TRBV5-6
J: TRBJ1-1
D: TRBD1
DNA: TGTGCCAGCAGCTTGGGGACCGGGACAGGCTACACTGAAGCTTTCTTT
CDR3: CASSLGTGTGYTEAFF

size: -
V: TRBV5-1
J: TRBJ2-3
D: TRBD1
DNA: TGCGCCAGCGCTCTGACAGGGTGGACAGATACGCAGTATTTT
CDR3: CASALTGWTDTQYF

size: -
V: TRBV5-5
J: TRBJ2-7
D: -
DNA: TGTGCCAGCAGCTCCTCGTCGTACGAGCAGTACTTC
CDR3: CASSSSSYEQYF

size: few
V: TRBV5-1
J: TRBJ2-1
D: -
DNA: TGCGCCAGCAGCTTGGCCTTGTGGAGCTCCTACAATGAGCAGTTCTTC
CDR3: CASSLALWSSYNEQFF

size: -
V: TRBV15
J: TRBJ1-2
D: -
DNA: TGTGCCACCAGCAGAGATATGAGACAGTTGGGCTACACCTTC
CDR3: CATSRDMRQLGYTF

size: -
V: TRBV2
J: TRBJ2-3
D: TRBD2
DNA: TGTGCCAGCAGGAGCGGGAGGGCTCCAGATACGCAGTATTTT
CDR3: CASRSGRAPDTQYF

size: few
V: TRBV7-2
J: TRBJ2-1
D: TRBD1
DNA: TGTGCCAGCAGCTTAGCGAGACAGGGCCAGCAGTTCTTC
CDR3: CASSLARQGQQFF

size: -
V: TRBV6-4
J: TRBJ1-1
D: -
DNA: TGTGCCAGCAGAGCCGAAGAGAACACTGAAGCTTTCTTT
CDR3: CASRAEENTEAFF

size: -
V: TRBV29-1
J: TRBJ2-5
D: -
DNA: TGCAGCGCTGGGCCTCGCGAGACCCAGTACTTC
CDR3: CSAGPRETQYF

size: few
V: TRBV21-1
J: TRBJ2-3
D: -
DNA: TGTGCCAGCAGCGGGGAGGGACCCACCGCTTCACAGTATTTT
CDR3: CASSGEGPTASQYF